This TCR beta chain stems from a study of blood T cell repertoires in COVID-19 (dated by TCRdb to the early 2020s). Background for the entire study: Samples from collaborators originated in the United States, Italy and Spain and spanned both the acute and convalescent phases of COVID-19. HLA class I and class II types, where available, came from metadata supplied by the sample provider rather than from assay-based typing. The prospective study material was composed of cDNA or gDNA derived from T cells, B-cell-depleted T cells, or PBMCs. The repertoires were released in a freely available public database meant as a resource for research on the immune response to SARS-CoV-2. Nearly every sample came with metadata listing a de-identified subject ID, COVID-19 status, age in years and sex. The samples were drawn from two sources: the first 160 participants of the ongoing ImmuneRACE study, and 1,254 subjects contributed by 6 global collaborators. The dataset comprised deeply sampled blood TCRbeta repertoires from subjects exposed to, actively infected with, or recovered from COVID-19.

Concerning this clone itself: No antigen is known for it. Base qualities are not provided; no much larger clone lies one nucleotide away.

Overall study results and their limits: The quantity of clinical and demographic metadata differed by source and by participant and was supplied without curation.

Taken from cysteine to phenylalanine, the CDR3 has 13 residues. Only the CDR3 part of the read is kept: 39 bases, read in frame from the first base. The germline V gene supplies CDR1 MNHEY and CDR2 SVGAGI. V drops 10 bases and J drops 3 bases, leaving 13 bases in between. TCRbeta CDR3 regions were amplified from genomic DNA by means of the immunoSEQ Assay, a bias-controlled multiplex PCR. As for the original processing: The number of nucleated cells in each sample was estimated by amplification of reference gene primers within the assay. To quantify the absolute abundance of each unique TCRbeta CDR3 rearrangement, sequence reads were collapsed and filtered. For each sample, productive Simpson clonality was calculated as the square root of Simpson's diversity index across productive rearrangements. The table comes from immuneACCESS by way of TCRdb, which keeps in-frame sequences with V and J called. Part of the clones is missing from these tables; in studies checked, under half for an unresolved V gene and the rest for unknown reasons. The V and J calls and clone size are taken from that table; D and trimming were inferred from the DNA. This sample gives about 260,000 clones in total; roughly 86% of them show up just once. About 4% of the sample is taken by the ten largest.

Whole blood was collected in K2EDTA tubes by collaborating institutions according to the institutions' own protocols. Collaborator samples were shipped for TCRbeta analysis as frozen whole blood, isolated PBMCs, or DNA extracted from either sample type. This TCR was recovered from a man younger than 35 with active or convalescent COVID-19. The rearranged segments are TRBV6-5 and TRBJ1-5, with a tentative D gene TRBD1 over 6 matching bases. The sequenced sample was peripheral blood. The base sequence is TGTGCCACCCAAAGGACAGTCAATCAGCCCCAGCATTTT. This sequence encodes CATQRTVNQPQHF.